This entry is about one T cell receptor (beta chain). Its recognized antigen is unknown. A much larger clonotype is one base distant, so this may be a read error. This specimen comes from a study of T-cell reconstitution after alpha-beta-depleted transplantation in children (dated by TCRdb to about 2016). Regarding the complete study: Using TCR repertoire profiling, the study followed T-cell immune reconstitution in a quantitative way in children after TCRalphabeta/CD19-depleted allogeneic hematopoietic cell transplantation. The study at large found these results: About two months after transplant, the apparently early recovery of alphabetaT-cell counts reportedly depended on just several hundred clones that had expanded rapidly and came from non-depleted graft cells. Over the following months the frequencies of hyperexpanded clones went down, and after one year T-cell counts and TCRbeta diversity were mostly credited to newly produced T cells. In some patients, the high TCRbeta diversity seen at day 60 was put down to recipient T cells and intrathymic progenitors that had survived conditioning.

Libraries were constructed by PCR. The listed sequencing device is Illumina HiSeq 2500. TCR library preparation used molecular barcoding, with unique molecular identifiers applied to normalize quantification of the TCRbeta repertoire. Clones were called with MiXCR by TCRdb after fastp trimmed the public reads at Q25, and only in-frame beta chains were retained. CDR3 protein duplicates are merged, each entry listing the most common genes and DNA. The sample includes around 420,000 distinct CDR3 sequences, with about 16% observed a single time. Clones ranked in the top ten supply 29% of the sample. The treatment or condition tag for this specimen amounts to: allogeneic hematopoietic cell transplantation with graft depleted of TCRalphabeta T cells and CD19 B cells. TCRalphabeta/CD19-depleted allogeneic hematopoietic cell grafts were given to the transplant recipients, all of whom were children. The CDR3 starts with the cysteine, ends with the phenylalanine, and has 13 residues. The DNA shown is the 39-base CDR3, in frame from base 1. The germline ends are 7 bases apart after V is trimmed by 5 bases and J by 0 bases.

The sequencing used PBMCs, mostly from graft donor cells, collected 360 days after TCRalphabeta/CD19-depleted stem cell transplant. The sequence was obtained from a boy under three years old who had a stem cell transplant for Wiskott-Aldrich syndrome, so the T cells may come from the graft donor. The sequence is built from TRBV7-1 and TRBJ1-1; no D segment can be confidently identified. TRBV7-1 is reported as an ORF; its role is uncertain. Here the CDR3 is given as CASSTDMNTEAFF. The DNA reads TGTGCCAGCAGCACAGACATGAACACTGAAGCTTTCTTT.